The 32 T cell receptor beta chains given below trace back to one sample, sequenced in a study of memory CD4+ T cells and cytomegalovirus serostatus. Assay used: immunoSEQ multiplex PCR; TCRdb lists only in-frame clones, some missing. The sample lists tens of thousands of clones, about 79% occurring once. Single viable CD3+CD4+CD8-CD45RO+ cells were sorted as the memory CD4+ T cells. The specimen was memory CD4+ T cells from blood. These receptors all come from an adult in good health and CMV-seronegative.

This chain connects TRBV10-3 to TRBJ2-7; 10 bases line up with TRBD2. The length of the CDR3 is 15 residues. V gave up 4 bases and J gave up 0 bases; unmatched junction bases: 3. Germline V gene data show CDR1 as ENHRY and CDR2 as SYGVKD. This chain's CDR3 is CAISGWTSGSYEQYF. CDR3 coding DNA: TGTGCCATCAGTGGCTGGACTAGCGGCTCCTACGAGCAGTACTTC.

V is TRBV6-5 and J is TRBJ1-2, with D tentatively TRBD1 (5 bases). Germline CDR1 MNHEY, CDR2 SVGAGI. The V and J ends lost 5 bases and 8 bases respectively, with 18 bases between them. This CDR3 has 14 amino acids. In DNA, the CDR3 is TGTGCCAGCAGTCTACTGGGAGGGGCCGGGGGCTACACCTTC. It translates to CASSLLGGAGGYTF.

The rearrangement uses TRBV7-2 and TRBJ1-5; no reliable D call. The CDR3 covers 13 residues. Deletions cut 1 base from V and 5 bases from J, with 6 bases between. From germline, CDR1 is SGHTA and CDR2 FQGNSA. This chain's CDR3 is CASSLDRDQPQHF. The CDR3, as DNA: TGTGCCAGCAGCTTAGATAGGGATCAGCCCCAGCATTTT.

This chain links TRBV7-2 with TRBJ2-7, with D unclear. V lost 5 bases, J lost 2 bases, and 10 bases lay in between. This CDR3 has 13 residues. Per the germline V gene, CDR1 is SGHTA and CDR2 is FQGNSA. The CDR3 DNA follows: TGTGCCAGCAGCCCACTCGGGCCCTACGAGCAGTACTTC. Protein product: CASSPLGPYEQYF. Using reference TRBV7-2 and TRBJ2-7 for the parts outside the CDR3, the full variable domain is GAGVSQSPSNKVTEKGKDVELRCDPISGHTALYWYRQSLGQGLEFLIYFQGNSAPDKSGLPSDRFSAERTGGSVSTLTIQRTQQEDSAVYLCASSPLGPYEQYFGPGTRLTVT.

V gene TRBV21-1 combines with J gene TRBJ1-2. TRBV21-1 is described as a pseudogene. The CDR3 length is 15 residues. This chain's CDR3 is CASSKVDIGGHGYTF. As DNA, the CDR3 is TGTGCCAGCAGCAAAGTTGATATCGGGGGACATGGCTACACCTTC.

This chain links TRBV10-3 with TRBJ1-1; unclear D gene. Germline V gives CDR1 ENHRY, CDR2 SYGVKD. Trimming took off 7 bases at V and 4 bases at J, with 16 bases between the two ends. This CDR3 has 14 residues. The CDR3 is CAINSWGRGTEAFF. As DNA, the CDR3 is TGTGCCATCAATTCTTGGGGTCGGGGCACTGAAGCTTTCTTT.

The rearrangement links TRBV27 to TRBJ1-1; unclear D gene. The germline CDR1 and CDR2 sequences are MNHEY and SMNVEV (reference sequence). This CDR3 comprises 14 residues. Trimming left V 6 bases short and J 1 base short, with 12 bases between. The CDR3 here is CASSSRITNTEAFF. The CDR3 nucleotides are TGTGCCAGCAGCTCGAGAATCACGAACACTGAAGCTTTCTTT.

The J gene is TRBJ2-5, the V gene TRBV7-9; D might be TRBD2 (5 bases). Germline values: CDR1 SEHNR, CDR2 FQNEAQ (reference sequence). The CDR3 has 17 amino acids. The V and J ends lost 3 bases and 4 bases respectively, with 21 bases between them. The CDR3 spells CASSFPDGLPTGETQYF. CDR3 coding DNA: TGTGCCAGCAGCTTCCCAGACGGACTCCCAACGGGAGAGACCCAGTACTTC.

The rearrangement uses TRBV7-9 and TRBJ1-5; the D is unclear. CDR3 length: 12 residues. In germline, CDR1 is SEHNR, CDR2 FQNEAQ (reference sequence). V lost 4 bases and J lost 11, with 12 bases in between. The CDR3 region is CASSSNEGTQHF. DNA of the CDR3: TGTGCCAGCAGCTCCAACGAGGGAACCCAGCATTTT.

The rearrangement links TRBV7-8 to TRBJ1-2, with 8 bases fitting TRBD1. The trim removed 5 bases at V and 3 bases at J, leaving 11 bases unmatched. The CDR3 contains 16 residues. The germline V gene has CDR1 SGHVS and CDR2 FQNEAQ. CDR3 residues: CASSAERTGSYYGYTF. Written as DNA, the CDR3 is TGTGCCAGCAGCGCCGAAAGGACAGGGTCCTACTATGGCTACACCTTC.

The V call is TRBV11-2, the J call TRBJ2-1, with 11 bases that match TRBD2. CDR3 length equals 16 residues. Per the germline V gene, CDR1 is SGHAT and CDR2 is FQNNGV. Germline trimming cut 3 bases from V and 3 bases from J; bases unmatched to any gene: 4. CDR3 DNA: TGTGCCAGCAGCTTTACGACTAGCGGGAACTACAATGAGCAGTTCTTC. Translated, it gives CASSFTTSGNYNEQFF. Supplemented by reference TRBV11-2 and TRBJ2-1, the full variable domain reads EAGVAQSPRYKIIEKRQSVAFWCNPISGHATLYWYQQILGQGPKLLIQFQNNGVVDDSQLPKDRFSAERLKGVDSTLKIQPAKLEDSAVYLCASSFTTSGNYNEQFFGPGTRLTVL.

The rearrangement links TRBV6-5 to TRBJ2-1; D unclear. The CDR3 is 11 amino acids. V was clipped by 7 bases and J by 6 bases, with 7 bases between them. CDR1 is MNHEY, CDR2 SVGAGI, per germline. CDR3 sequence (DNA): TGTGCCAGCAAGGGTTTCAATGAGCAGTTCTTC. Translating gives CASKGFNEQFF.

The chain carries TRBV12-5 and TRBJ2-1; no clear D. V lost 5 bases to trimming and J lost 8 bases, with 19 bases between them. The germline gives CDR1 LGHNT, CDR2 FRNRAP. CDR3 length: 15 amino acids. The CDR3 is CASGPPLPTADEQFF. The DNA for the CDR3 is TGTGCTAGTGGTCCCCCCCTACCCACCGCCGATGAGCAGTTCTTC.

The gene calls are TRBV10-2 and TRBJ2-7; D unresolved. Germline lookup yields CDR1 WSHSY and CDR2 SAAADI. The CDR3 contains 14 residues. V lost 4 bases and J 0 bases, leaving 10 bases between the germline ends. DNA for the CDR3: TGCGCCAGCAGTGTAATGGAGAGCTCCTACGAGCAGTACTTC. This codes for CASSVMESSYEQYF.

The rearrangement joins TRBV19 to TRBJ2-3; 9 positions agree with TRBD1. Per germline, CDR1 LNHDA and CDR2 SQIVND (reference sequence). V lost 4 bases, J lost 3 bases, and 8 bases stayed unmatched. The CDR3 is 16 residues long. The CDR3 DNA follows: TGTGCCAGTAGTAAGGGACAGGGTTTCGGTACAGATACGCAGTATTTT. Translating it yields CASSKGQGFGTDTQYF.

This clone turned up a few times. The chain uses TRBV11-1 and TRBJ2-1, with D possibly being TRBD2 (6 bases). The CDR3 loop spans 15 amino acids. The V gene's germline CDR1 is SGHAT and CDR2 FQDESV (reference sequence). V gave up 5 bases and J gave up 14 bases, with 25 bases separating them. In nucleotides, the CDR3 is TGTGCCAGCAGCCCTAGCAGGCGAAGGAGGGGCAAGGAGTTCTTC. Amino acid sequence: CASSPSRRRRGKEFF. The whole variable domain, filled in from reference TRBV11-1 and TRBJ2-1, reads EAEVAQSPRYKITEKSQAVAFWCDPISGHATLYWYRQILGQGPELLVQFQDESVVDDSQLPKDRFSAERLKGVDSTLKIQPAELGDSAMYLCASSPSRRRRGKEFFGPGTRLTVL.

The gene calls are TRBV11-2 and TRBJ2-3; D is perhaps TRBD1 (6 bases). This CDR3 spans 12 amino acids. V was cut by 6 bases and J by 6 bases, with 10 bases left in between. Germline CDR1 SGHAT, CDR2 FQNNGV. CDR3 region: CASSPQGDTQYF. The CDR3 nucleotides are TGTGCCAGCAGTCCTCAGGGGGATACGCAGTATTTT.

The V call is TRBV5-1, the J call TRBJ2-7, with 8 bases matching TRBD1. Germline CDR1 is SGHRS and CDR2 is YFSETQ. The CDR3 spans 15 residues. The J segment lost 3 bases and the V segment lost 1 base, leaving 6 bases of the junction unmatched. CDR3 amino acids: CASSLYSTGDYEQYF. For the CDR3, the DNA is TGCGCCAGCAGCTTGTATTCGACAGGGGACTACGAGCAGTACTTC.

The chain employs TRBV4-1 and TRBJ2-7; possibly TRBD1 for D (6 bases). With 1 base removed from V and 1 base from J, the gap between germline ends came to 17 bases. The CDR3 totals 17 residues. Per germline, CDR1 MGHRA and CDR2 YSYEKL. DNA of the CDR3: TGCGCCAGCAGCCAAGGCCAGGGGACCTCCACATCCTACGAGCAGTACTTC. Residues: CASSQGQGTSTSYEQYF.

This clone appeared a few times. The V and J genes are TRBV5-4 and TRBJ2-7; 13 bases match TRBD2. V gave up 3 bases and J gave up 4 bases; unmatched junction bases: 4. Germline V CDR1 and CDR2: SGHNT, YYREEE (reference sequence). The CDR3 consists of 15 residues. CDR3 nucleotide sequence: TGTGCCAGCAGCTCGGGACTAGCGGGAATGTACGAGCAGTACTTC. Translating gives CASSSGLAGMYEQYF. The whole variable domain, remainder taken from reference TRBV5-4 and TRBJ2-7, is ETGVTQSPTHLIKTRGQQVTLRCSSQSGHNTVSWYQQALGQGPQFIFQYYREEENGRGNFPPRFSGLQFPNYSSELNVNALELDDSALYLCASSSGLAGMYEQYFGPGTRLTVT.

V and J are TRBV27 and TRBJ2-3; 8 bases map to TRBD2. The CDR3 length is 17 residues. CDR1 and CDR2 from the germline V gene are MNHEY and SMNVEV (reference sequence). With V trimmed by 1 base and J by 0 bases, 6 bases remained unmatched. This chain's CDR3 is CASSLWGLGASTDTQYF. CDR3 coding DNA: TGTGCCAGCAGTTTATGGGGACTAGGGGCTAGCACAGATACGCAGTATTTT.

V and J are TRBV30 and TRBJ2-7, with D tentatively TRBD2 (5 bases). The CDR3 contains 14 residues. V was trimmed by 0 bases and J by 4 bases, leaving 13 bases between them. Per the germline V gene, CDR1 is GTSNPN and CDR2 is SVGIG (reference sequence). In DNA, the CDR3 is TGTGCCTGGAGTGTACGTGGGAGTACGTACGAGCAGTACTTC. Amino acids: CAWSVRGSTYEQYF.

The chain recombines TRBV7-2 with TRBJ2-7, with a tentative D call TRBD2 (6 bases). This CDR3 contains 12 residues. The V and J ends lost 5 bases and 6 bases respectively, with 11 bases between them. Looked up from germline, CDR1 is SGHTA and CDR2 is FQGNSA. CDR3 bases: TGTGCCAGCAGCATCCTAGCGAGCGAGCAGTACTTC. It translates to CASSILASEQYF.

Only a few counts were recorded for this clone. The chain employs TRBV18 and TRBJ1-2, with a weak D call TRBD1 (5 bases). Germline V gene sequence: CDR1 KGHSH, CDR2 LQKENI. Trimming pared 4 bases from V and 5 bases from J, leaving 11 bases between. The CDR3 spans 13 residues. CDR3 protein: CASSRDYSYGYTF. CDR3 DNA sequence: TGTGCCAGCTCACGGGACTATTCATATGGCTACACCTTC.

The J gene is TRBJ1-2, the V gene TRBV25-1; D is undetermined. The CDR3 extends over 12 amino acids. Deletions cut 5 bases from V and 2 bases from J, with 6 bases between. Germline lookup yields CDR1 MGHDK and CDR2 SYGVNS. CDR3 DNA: TGTGCCAGCAGTAGGTCCAACTATGGCTACACCTTC. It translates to CASSRSNYGYTF.

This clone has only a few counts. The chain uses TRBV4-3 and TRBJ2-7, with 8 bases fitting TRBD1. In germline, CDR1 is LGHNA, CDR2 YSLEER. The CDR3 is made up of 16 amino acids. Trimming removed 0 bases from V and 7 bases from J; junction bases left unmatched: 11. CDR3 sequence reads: CASSQDARTGIEEQYF. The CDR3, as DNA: TGCGCCAGCAGCCAAGACGCGAGGACAGGGATCGAGGAGCAGTACTTC.

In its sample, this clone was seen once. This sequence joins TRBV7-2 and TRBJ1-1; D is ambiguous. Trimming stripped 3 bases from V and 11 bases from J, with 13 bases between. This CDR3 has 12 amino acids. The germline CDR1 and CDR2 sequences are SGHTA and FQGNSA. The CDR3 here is CASSLPYSRAFF. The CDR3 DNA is TGTGCCAGCAGCTTGCCTTACTCTCGGGCTTTCTTT.

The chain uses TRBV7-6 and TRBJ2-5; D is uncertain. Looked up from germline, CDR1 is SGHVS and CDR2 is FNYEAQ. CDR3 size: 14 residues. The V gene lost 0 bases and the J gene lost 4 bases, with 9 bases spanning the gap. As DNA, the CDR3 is TGTGCCAGCAGCTTAGCGCTCACGAGAGAGACCCAGTACTTC. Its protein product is CASSLALTRETQYF.

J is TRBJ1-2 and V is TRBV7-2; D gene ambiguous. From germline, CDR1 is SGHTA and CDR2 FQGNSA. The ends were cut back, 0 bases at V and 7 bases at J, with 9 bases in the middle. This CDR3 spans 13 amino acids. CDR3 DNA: TGTGCCAGCAGCTTAGCGCTGAGGTCTGGCTACACCTTC. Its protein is CASSLALRSGYTF. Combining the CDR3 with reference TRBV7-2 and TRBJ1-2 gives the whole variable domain GAGVSQSPSNKVTEKGKDVELRCDPISGHTALYWYRQSLGQGLEFLIYFQGNSAPDKSGLPSDRFSAERTGGSVSTLTIQRTQQEDSAVYLCASSLALRSGYTFGSGTRLTVV.

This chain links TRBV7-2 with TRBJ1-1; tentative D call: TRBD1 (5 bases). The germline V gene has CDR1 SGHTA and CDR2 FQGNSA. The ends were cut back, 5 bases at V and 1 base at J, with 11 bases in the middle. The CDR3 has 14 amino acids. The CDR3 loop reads CASSQSGGNTEAFF. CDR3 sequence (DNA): TGTGCCAGCAGCCAAAGCGGGGGGAACACTGAAGCTTTCTTT.

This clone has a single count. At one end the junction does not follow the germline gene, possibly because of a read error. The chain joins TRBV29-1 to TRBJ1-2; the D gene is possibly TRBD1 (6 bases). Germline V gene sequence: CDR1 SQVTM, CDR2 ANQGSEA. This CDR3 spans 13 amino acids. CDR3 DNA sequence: TGCAGCGTTTTGGGGGGCCTCCACTATGGTTACACCTTC. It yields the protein CSVLGGLHYGYTF.

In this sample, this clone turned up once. CDR3 residues: CSVVQGANSPLHF. CDR3 bases: TGCAGCGTTGTTCAGGGAGCGAATTCACCCCTCCACTTT. This chain connects TRBV29-1 to TRBJ1-6, with D perhaps TRBD1 (5 bases). This CDR3 contains 13 residues. The V gene's germline CDR1 is SQVTM and CDR2 ANQGSEA. V was shortened by 4 bases and J by 7 bases, with 11 bases between the two germline ends.